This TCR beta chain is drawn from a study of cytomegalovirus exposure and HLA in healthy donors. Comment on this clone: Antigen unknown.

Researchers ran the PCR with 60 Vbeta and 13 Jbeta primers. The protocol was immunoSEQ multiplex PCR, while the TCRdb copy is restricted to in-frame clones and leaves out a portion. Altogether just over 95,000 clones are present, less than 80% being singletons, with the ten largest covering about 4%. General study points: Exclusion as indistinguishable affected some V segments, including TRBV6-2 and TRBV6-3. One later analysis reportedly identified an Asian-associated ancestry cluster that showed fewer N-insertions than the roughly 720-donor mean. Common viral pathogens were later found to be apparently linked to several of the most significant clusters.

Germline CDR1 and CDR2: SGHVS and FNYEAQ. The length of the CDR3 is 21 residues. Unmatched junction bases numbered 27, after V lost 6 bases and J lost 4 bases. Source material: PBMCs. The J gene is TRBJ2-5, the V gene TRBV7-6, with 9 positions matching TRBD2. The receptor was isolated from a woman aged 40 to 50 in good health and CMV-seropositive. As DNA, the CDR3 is TGTGCCAGCAGACAATCCGCTTCTCCGGGACTAGCATCGGTGTTGGGAGAGACCCAGTACTTC. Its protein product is CASRQSASPGLASVLGETQYF. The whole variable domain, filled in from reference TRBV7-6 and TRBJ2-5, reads GAGVSQSPRYKVTKRGQDVALRCDPISGHVSLYWYRQALGQGPEFLTYFNYEAQQDKSGLPNDRFSAERPEGSISTLTIQRTEQRDSAMYRCASRQSASPGLASVLGETQYFGPGTRLLVL.